This section outlines one T cell receptor (beta chain) sequence together with its context. Distinct nucleotide sequences in the sample also encode this CDR3. The entry originates in a study of blood T cell repertoires in COVID-19. The CDR3 runs 14 residues. V lost 4 bases and J lost 2; bases outside the gene matches: 2. Looked up from germline, CDR1 is MNHEY and CDR2 is SVGAGI. Authors' analysis steps: Scientists estimated how many nucleated cells there were by amplifying reference gene primers. Some clones are missing from TCRdb's copy, which holds only in-frame ones; the method was immunoSEQ multiplex PCR. That table furnishes V, J and clone size, whereas the DNA furnished D and trimming. The sample holds 300,000 to 400,000 clones, roughly 87% seen once. Donors were grouped by their self-reported clinical history.

The TCR was taken from a woman younger than 45 who had recovered from COVID-19. The rearrangement uses TRBV6-5 and TRBJ2-7, with 10 bases identical to TRBD1. Sequenced: PBMCs or T cells enriched from blood (not recorded which). The CDR3 bases are TGTGCCAGCAGTTTAGGGACAGGGGCCTACGAGCAGTACTTC. Protein: CASSLGTGAYEQYF.